A selection of T cell receptor beta chains follows, all from one sample in a study of CD8+ T cells in alopecia areata. This table comes from immunoSEQ multiplex PCR, and its TCRdb copy is limited to in-frame clones, with some not included. The sample carries 200,000 to 250,000 clones, approximately 52% recorded once. The material was CD4+ T cells sorted from blood, obtained at week 0. These TCRs come from a human donor with alopecia areata. CDR3s include the opening cysteine and the closing phenylalanine or tryptophan. Each record gives: V gene, D gene, J gene, clone size, CDR3 protein, CDR3 DNA. A D gene is named only where the DNA matches it firmly. A row's size may be missing; if present it is once, few, many or a size class.

v_call: TRBV18; d_call: TRBD1; j_call: TRBJ1-2; clone_size: NA; cdr3_aa: CASSARDRGETYGYTF; cdr3_nt: TGTGCCAGCTCAGCGCGAGACAGGGGGGAAACCTATGGCTACACCTTC
v_call: TRBV7-8; d_call: NA; j_call: TRBJ1-1; clone_size: NA; cdr3_aa: CASSLVRVWSPKPEAFF; cdr3_nt: TGTGCCAGCAGCTTAGTTCGAGTGTGGAGCCCGAAGCCTGAAGCTTTCTTT
v_call: TRBV5-6; d_call: TRBD1; j_call: TRBJ1-2; clone_size: NA; cdr3_aa: CASSGRGRGYGYTF; cdr3_nt: TGTGCCAGCAGCGGAAGGGGGCGAGGCTATGGCTACACCTTC
v_call: TRBV6-1; d_call: NA; j_call: TRBJ1-1; clone_size: NA; cdr3_aa: CASSDRDTPTTEAFF; cdr3_nt: TGTGCCAGCAGTGACCGGGACACGCCGACCACTGAAGCTTTCTTT
v_call: TRBV30; d_call: NA; j_call: TRBJ1-3; clone_size: few; cdr3_aa: CAWRLNGGNTIYF; cdr3_nt: TGTGCCTGGAGGTTAAACGGTGGAAACACCATATATTTT
v_call: TRBV9; d_call: TRBD2; j_call: TRBJ2-1; clone_size: NA; cdr3_aa: CASSRSLTGGGNEQFF; cdr3_nt: TGTGCCAGCAGCAGGTCCCTCACGGGAGGGGGCAATGAGCAGTTCTTC
v_call: TRBV25-1; d_call: TRBD1; j_call: TRBJ1-4; clone_size: NA; cdr3_aa: CASRDRGYEKLFF; cdr3_nt: TGTGCCAGCAGGGACAGGGGCTATGAAAAACTGTTTTTT
v_call: TRBV11-2; d_call: NA; j_call: TRBJ2-2; clone_size: few; cdr3_aa: CASSFTRTGELFF; cdr3_nt: TGTGCCAGCAGCTTCACCCGAACCGGGGAGCTGTTTTTT
v_call: TRBV29-1; d_call: NA; j_call: TRBJ1-3; clone_size: NA; cdr3_aa: CSVASKGVAGNTIYF; cdr3_nt: TGCAGCGTTGCCTCGAAGGGGGTCGCAGGAAACACCATATATTTT
v_call: TRBV30; d_call: NA; j_call: TRBJ1-5; clone_size: NA; cdr3_aa: CAWSVAANQPQHF; cdr3_nt: TGTGCCTGGAGTGTGGCAGCCAATCAGCCCCAGCATTTT
v_call: TRBV25-1; d_call: NA; j_call: TRBJ1-5; clone_size: NA; cdr3_aa: CASSEWGLDNQPQHF; cdr3_nt: TGTGCCAGCAGTGAATGGGGGCTGGACAATCAGCCCCAGCATTTT
v_call: TRBV6-5; d_call: NA; j_call: TRBJ2-1; clone_size: NA; cdr3_aa: CASSYSVGSSYNEQFF; cdr3_nt: TGTGCCAGCAGTTACTCAGTGGGGAGCTCCTACAATGAGCAGTTCTTC
v_call: TRBV23-1; d_call: TRBD1; j_call: TRBJ1-5; clone_size: few; cdr3_aa: CASSQEDDRVYQPQHF; cdr3_nt: TGCGCCAGCAGTCAAGAAGACGACAGGGTCTATCAGCCCCAGCATTTT